This T cell receptor beta chain was identified during a study of molecular identifiers for immune sequencing clone quantification (dated by TCRdb to between 2018 and 2020). A note on the overall study: For a replicate experiment, RNA from approximately 20,000 or 100,000 naive CD8 T cells was divided into five aliquots, of which four were sequenced. This methods study used CD8 T cells to benchmark TCR RNA copy counting and molecular-identifier clustering-based TCR repertoire sequencing (MIDCIRS).

A few counts support this clonotype. Which antigen it targets is not known. The sample holds no much larger clone one base away, and base qualities are not on file. Libraries of naive CD8 T cells were generated from roughly 21,000 to 960,000 sorted cells, with 10%, 30% or 50% of the purified RNA used. Naive CD8 T cells were FACS-sorted as CD8+CD4-CCR7+CD45RA+ on a BD FACSAria II into RLT Plus buffer. Detection sensitivity was tested by spiking Jurkat RNA equal to ten or so TCR copies' worth into samples containing about 18,000-1,000,000 naive CD8 T cells. CD8 T cells were enriched with RosetteSep CD8+ T Cell Enrichment Cocktail and Ficoll-Paque, followed by ACK red cell lysis. A distance of 20 bases separates the germline ends of V and J, which lose 6 bases and 2 bases respectively. The CDR3 has 16 amino acids, counting the end cysteine and phenylalanine. The read is trimmed to its CDR3 DNA, 48 bases read in frame from base 1. The germline V gene provides CDR1 MDHEN and CDR2 SYDVKM.

The receptor library was made with PCR. Sequencer: NextSeq 500. Bulk TCR libraries were made following a previously described method, with the TCR primers given in Table S5. Purification of total RNA was performed with the Qiagen AllPrep DNA/RNA kit. Reads from multiple sequencing runs of the same library were pooled before analysis. Per the authors' processing: Reads were retained only if the reads had an exact TCR constant sequence, and the retained reads were trimmed to 150 nt and grouped according to their 12-nt molecular barcodes. Within each barcode group, reads were sub-clustered at a 15% Levenshtein threshold, and quality-weighted consensus sequences were built per RNA molecule. Non-functional sequences were removed, as were lower-count sequences one edit away from another. Barcode sub-clusters with fewer than 20% of the maximum read count were removed, based on fitting two negative binomial distributions. Using fastp trimming at Q25 and MiXCR clonotype assembly, TCRdb reanalyzed the public sequencing data and kept in-frame beta chains. One record per CDR3 amino acid sequence lists the most common genes and DNA. These V and J calls are TCRdb output, not the study's own analysis. The sample table contains about 630,000 distinct CDR3 sequences; only one count was recorded for 25% of them. The biggest ten clones account for about 0.8% of the sample.

What the authors observed across the whole study: The naive libraries included spiked-in Jurkat TCR RNA (approximately ten copies' worth), and this RNA is not part of the donor repertoire. In CMV-specific effector cells, over 98% of molecules were held by clones above 20 RNA copies, whereas under 1% of molecules were held by such clones in naive cells. Modeling indicated around 3 TCR RNA copies recovered per cell, compared with around 9.8 by digital PCR, which implies a capture efficiency of about 31%. Even against a background of 750,000 to 1,000,000 naive CD8 T cells, spiked-in Jurkat TCR RNA amounting to a single cell's worth was reported to be detectable. Identical TCR molecules sharing a barcode could cause highly expanded clone sizes to be underestimated. When barcode sub-clustering was omitted, TCR diversity was inflated by chimeric consensus sequences, with chimeras reaching as high as 47%.

The TCR sequence derives from a human donor in good health. Some libraries in this study had Jurkat cell RNA spiked in. Sequences were obtained from naive CD8+ T cells from blood, with Jurkat cell RNA spiked in. What the cell subset or site label conveys for this sample: FACS-sorted CD8+CD4-CCR7+CD45RA+ naive T cells. The chain was built from TRBV28 and TRBJ2-7, with no reliable assignment of the D segment. At the DNA level, the sequence is TGTGCCAGCAGCCCGCGCGGTCCCCCTCCAACCTACGAGCAGTACTTC. This yields the protein CASSPRGPPPTYEQYF.